Listed below are T cell receptor beta chains from one sample, sequenced in a study of blood T cells in healthy people across ages. TCRdb processed the 5' RACE reads anew with MiXCR; each CDR3 protein has one entry. The sample lists about 1.1 million distinct CDR3 sequences; about two fifths were seen once. Material for sequencing was blood. Receptor source: a man aged 18 to 30 in good health. CDR3s include the opening cysteine and the closing phenylalanine or tryptophan. D genes are given only for firm matches. A clone size is listed for some rows: how often the clone was seen (once, few, many), or a class if it is expanded.

d_gene,j_gene,abundance,v_gene,CDR3aa,CDR3nt
TRBD1,TRBJ2-3,.,TRBV12-3/TRBV12-4,CASSFGTANADAQYF,TGTGCCAGCAGTTTCGGGACAGCGAACGCAGATGCGCAGTATTTT
.,TRBJ2-3,few,TRBV9,CASSVGLSTDTQYF,TGTGCCAGCAGCGTGGGGCTTAGCACAGATACGCAGTATTTT
.,TRBJ2-5,few,TRBV9,CASSPNRRTYETQYF,TGTGCCAGCAGCCCAAATAGGCGAACATACGAGACCCAGTACTTC
.,TRBJ2-2,.,TRBV5-1,CASKLGGENTGELFF,TGCGCCAGCAAGCTTGGAGGGGAGAACACCGGGGAGCTGTTTTTT
.,TRBJ1-5,few,TRBV20-1,CSARVVAMNQPQHF,TGCAGTGCTAGAGTTGTAGCGATGAATCAGCCCCAGCATTTT
.,TRBJ1-2,.,TRBV7-2,CASSSRTSNYGYTF,TGTGCCAGCAGCTCGAGGACGAGCAACTATGGCTACACCTTC
TRBD1,TRBJ2-3,.,TRBV7-9,CASGRQTGGFTDTQYF,TGTGCCAGCGGCAGGCAAACAGGGGGCTTCACAGATACGCAGTATTTT
TRBD1,TRBJ1-4,few,TRBV9,CASSVGGTGGEKLFF,TGTGCCAGCAGCGTAGGAGGGACAGGGGGTGAAAAACTGTTTTTT
.,TRBJ1-5,.,TRBV7-2,CASSWTHGQPQHF,TGTGCCAGCAGCTGGACACACGGCCAGCCTCAGCATTTT
.,TRBJ2-1,many,TRBV29-1,CSVRLLGGNYNEQFF,TGCAGCGTTCGCCTACTAGGGGGGAACTACAATGAGCAGTTCTTC
.,TRBJ2-3,few,TRBV2,CASKGGSSTDTQYF,TGTGCCAGCAAGGGGGGCTCTAGCACAGATACGCAGTATTTT
.,TRBJ2-1,.,TRBV7-7,CASSLEYNRPNNEQFF,TGTGCTAGCAGCTTAGAATACAACAGACCTAACAATGAGCAGTTCTTC
.,TRBJ1-2,few,TRBV6-2/TRBV6-3,CASSYSTRGPNYGYTF,TGTGCCAGCAGTTACTCGACACGGGGACCTAACTATGGCTACACCTTC
.,TRBJ2-5,few,TRBV5-6,CASSFGYFGGGKTQYF,TGTGCCAGCAGCTTTGGTTATTTTGGAGGGGGGAAGACCCAGTACTTC
TRBD1,TRBJ1-2,few,TRBV5-1,CASSYTGQGPNYGYTF,TGCGCCAGCAGCTATACGGGACAGGGCCCTAACTATGGCTACACCTTC
.,TRBJ2-1,many,TRBV20-1,CSAPVENQRDFYNEQFF,TGCAGTGCCCCGGTCGAAAACCAACGGGACTTCTACAATGAGCAGTTCTTC
TRBD1,TRBJ1-1,.,TRBV27,CASSSQGERTEAFF,TGTGCCAGCAGCTCACAGGGGGAAAGGACTGAAGCTTTCTTT
.,TRBJ2-1,.,TRBV6-5,CASSYSRGSYNEQFF,TGTGCCAGCAGTTACTCGAGGGGCTCCTACAATGAGCAGTTCTTC
.,TRBJ1-2,.,TRBV4-3,CASSQDRGGGDNYGYTF,TGCGCCAGCAGCCAAGATCGGGGAGGGGGAGATAACTATGGCTACACCTTC
.,TRBJ2-1,few,TRBV5-6,CASSFHPLGVTTYNEQFF,TGTGCCAGCAGCTTCCACCCCCTAGGGGTCACCACCTACAATGAGCAGTTCTTC
.,TRBJ1-6,.,TRBV5-5,CASSSRPGRGNSPLHF,TGTGCCAGCAGCTCGAGACCGGGACGGGGGAATTCACCCCTCCACTTT
.,TRBJ2-1,.,TRBV13,CASGSGLPLTEQFF,TGTGCCAGCGGCTCGGGACTTCCCCTGACGGAGCAGTTCTTC
TRBD2,TRBJ2-2,.,TRBV5-1,CASSSRTSGGPNTGELFF,TGCGCCAGCAGCTCCCGGACTAGCGGGGGGCCGAACACCGGGGAGCTGTTTTTT
.,TRBJ1-5,.,TRBV6-5,CASSCSYDQPQHF,TGTGCCAGCAGTTGCTCGTACGATCAGCCCCAGCATTTT
.,TRBJ2-2,once,TRBV12-3/TRBV12-4,CASRLARETGELFF,TGTGCCAGCAGGCTGGCACGGGAAACCGGGGAGCTGTTTTTT
TRBD1,TRBJ2-7,.,TRBV5-1,CASRFTYRDRGAHNEQYF,TGCGCCAGCAGGTTCACCTATCGGGACAGGGGTGCCCACAATGAGCAGTACTTC
.,TRBJ2-5,.,TRBV7-8,CASSPQGGAFQETQYF,TGTGCCAGCAGCCCCCAGGGAGGAGCCTTTCAAGAGACCCAGTACTTC
.,TRBJ2-1,.,TRBV3-1,CASSRTKYNEQFF,TGTGCCAGCAGCCGGACCAAATACAATGAGCAGTTCTTC
TRBD2,TRBJ2-7,.,TRBV4-2,CASSQGVSSGGYEQYF,TGTGCCAGCAGCCAAGGGGTGTCTAGCGGGGGCTACGAGCAGTACTTC
.,TRBJ2-7,.,TRBV20-1,CSARVGRDYEQYF,TGCAGTGCTAGAGTAGGTAGGGACTACGAGCAGTACTTC
.,TRBJ2-1,.,TRBV5-1,CASSLGAGWETQFF,TGCGCCAGCAGCTTGGGTGCAGGGTGGGAGACCCAGTTCTTC
TRBD1,TRBJ2-7,many,TRBV7-2,CASSFTGQGNYEQYF,TGTGCCAGCAGCTTCACGGGACAGGGAAACTACGAGCAGTACTTC
.,TRBJ1-4,.,TRBV27,CASSPQMDEKLFF,TGTGCCAGCAGTCCCCAGATGGATGAAAAACTGTTTTTT
.,TRBJ2-1,few,TRBV10-3,CAISPAGIDEQFF,TGTGCCATCAGCCCCGCAGGGATCGATGAGCAGTTCTTC
TRBD1,TRBJ1-1,.,TRBV6-5,CASSPNRGGEAFF,TGTGCCAGCAGTCCGAACAGGGGAGGTGAAGCTTTCTTT
.,TRBJ1-1,.,TRBV6-6,CASSYSRWVEAFF,TGTGCCAGCAGTTACTCCCGGTGGGTCGAAGCTTTCTTT